This T cell receptor beta chain is drawn from a study of blood T cells in healthy people across ages. Whole-study results and caveats: There was a strong correlation between TCR beta diversity and naive T cell percentage.

To note about this clonotype: Its target is not known.

The people who gave samples were healthy Caucasians from Russia, aged roughly 6 to 100. It was around 10 milliliters of peripheral blood that were drawn from each donor. For the second PCR, which ran for roughly 7 to 11 cycles, a sample-barcoded 5' primer and a J-beta primer mix were used. TCRdb used MiXCR to reprocess the 5' RACE reads, holding one entry per CDR3 protein. The sample lists over a million distinct CDR3 sequences, 45% to 70% occurring once. J gave up 0 bases and V 0 bases, and 2 bases lay outside the gene matches. The CDR3 is made up of 17 amino acids. Per the germline V gene, CDR1 is SGHAT and CDR2 is FQNNGV.

Sequencing was carried out using blood. The chain is built from TRBV11-2 and TRBJ2-4; 10 positions match TRBD2. This receptor was identified in a young man in good health. Here the CDR3 DNA reads TGTGCCAGCAGCTTAGATAGACTAGCGGGAGCCAAAAACATTCAGTACTTC. This codes for CASSLDRLAGAKNIQYF.